Detailed here is one TCR beta chain. CDR1 SGHDT and CDR2 YYEEEE come from the germline V gene. The CDR3 loop spans 14 amino acids. Trimming took 2 bases from V and 1 from J, leaving 10 bases between them. The entry originates in a study of blood T cell repertoires in COVID-19. Whole-study context: PBMCs, B-cell-depleted T cells, or T cells were the source of the cDNA or gDNA that made up the material.

As processed by the authors: Estimation of nucleated cell counts was performed using reference gene primer amplification. Profiling relied on immunoSEQ multiplex PCR, and the TCRdb table lists in-frame clones only, not all of them. The V and J calls and clone size come from that table; D and trimming were worked out from the DNA. The table lists 250,000 to 300,000 clones, 81% of them singletons. The chain links TRBV5-6 to TRBJ2-7; TRBD1 might be the D (6 bases). The TCR sequence derives from a woman in her sixties with active or convalescent COVID-19. Sequenced sample: peripheral blood. The CDR3 sequence: CASSFGQGSYEQYF. CDR3 nucleotides: TGTGCCAGCAGCTTCGGGCAGGGGTCCTACGAGCAGTACTTC.